The clone carrying this T cell receptor beta chain was observed a handful of times. Its antigen is still unknown. This specimen comes from a study of blood T cells in healthy people across ages. Study-wide results and caveats: Whereas aged donors had fewer naive CD4+ cells, long-lived donors had more of them and higher diversity. Not knowing donor CMV status may have confounded expanded clonotype changes.

PCR was performed a second time for roughly 7 to 11 cycles using a sample-barcoded 5' primer and a J-beta primer mix. Every sample gave at least 2.5 million paired-end reads containing CDR3. TCRdb redid the calling of the 5' RACE reads with MiXCR, one entry per CDR3 protein. This table holds 1.5 million to 2 million distinct CDR3 sequences, around half found once. The sequence derives from a woman aged 40 to 50 in good health. The sequencing input was blood.

The DNA of the CDR3 is TGTGCCAGCAGGGCCACAGGAGTAAACACTGAAGCTTTCTTT. Translating it yields CASRATGVNTEAFF. The chain employs TRBV25-1 and TRBJ1-1, with TRBD1 as a possible D gene (5 bases). The length of the CDR3 is 14 residues. From germline, CDR1 is MGHDK and CDR2 SYGVNS. Deletions cut 6 bases from V and 2 bases from J, with 13 bases between.